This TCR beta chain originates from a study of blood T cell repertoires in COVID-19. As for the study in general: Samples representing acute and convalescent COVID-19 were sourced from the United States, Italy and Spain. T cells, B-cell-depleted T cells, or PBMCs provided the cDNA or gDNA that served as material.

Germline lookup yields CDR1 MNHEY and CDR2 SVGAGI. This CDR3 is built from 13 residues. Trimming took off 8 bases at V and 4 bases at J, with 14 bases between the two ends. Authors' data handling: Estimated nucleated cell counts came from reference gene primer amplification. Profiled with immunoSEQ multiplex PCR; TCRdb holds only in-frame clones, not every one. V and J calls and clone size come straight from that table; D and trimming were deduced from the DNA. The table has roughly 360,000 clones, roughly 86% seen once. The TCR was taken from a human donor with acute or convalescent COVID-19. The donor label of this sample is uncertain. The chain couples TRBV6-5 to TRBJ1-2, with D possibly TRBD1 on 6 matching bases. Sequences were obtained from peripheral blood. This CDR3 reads CASAPTDSYGYTF. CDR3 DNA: TGTGCCAGCGCCCCGACGGACAGCTATGGCTACACCTTC.